This paragraph covers one T cell receptor beta chain sequence. This sample was included in a study of blood T cell repertoires in COVID-19. About the study: Whether acute or convalescent, the COVID-19 samples came from the United States, Italy and Spain. Nucleic acid was either cDNA or gDNA, and it came from T cells, B-cell-depleted T cells, or PBMCs.

This CDR3 contains 16 residues. Germline CDR1 is SGHTA and CDR2 is FQGNSA. Trimming cost V 5 bases and J 8 bases, with 24 bases left between them. Authors' methods: Estimation of nucleated cell counts relied on the amplification of reference gene primers. The table came from immunoSEQ multiplex PCR; TCRdb's copy has only in-frame clones and leaves some out. V, J and clone size are those of that table, while D and trimming were read from the DNA. The table shows fewer than 200,000 clones, with approximately 87% occurring only once. The sample taken for sequencing was peripheral blood. The TCR was taken from a man between 65 and 85 years old with active or convalescent COVID-19. The chain recombines TRBV7-2 with TRBJ1-2, with D possibly TRBD1 on 6 matching bases. The CDR3 loop is CASSGLSGTRTLGYTF. For the CDR3, the DNA is TGTGCCAGCAGCGGCCTCTCCGGGACACGGACATTGGGCTACACCTTC.